The entry below describes one TCR beta chain. The data belong to a study of blood T cell repertoires in COVID-19. About the research overall: The cDNA or gDNA used as material had been derived from T cells, B-cell-depleted T cells, or PBMCs.

Trimming took 0 bases from V and 6 from J, leaving 14 bases between them. Germline V lookup: CDR1 MNHEY, CDR2 SVGAGI. CDR3 length equals 15 residues. Sequencing was performed with immunoSEQ multiplex PCR; in TCRdb, only in-frame clones are kept and a portion is missing. The sample includes around 180,000 clones, 87% of them seen just once. The gene calls are TRBV6-5 and TRBJ1-2; D is perhaps TRBD1 (5 bases). This TCR was recovered from a man aged 35 to 55 with active or convalescent COVID-19. Sequenced: peripheral blood. CDR3 residues: CASSYSLRREDGYTF. The CDR3 DNA reads TGTGCCAGCAGTTACTCGTTACGCAGGGAGGATGGCTACACCTTC.